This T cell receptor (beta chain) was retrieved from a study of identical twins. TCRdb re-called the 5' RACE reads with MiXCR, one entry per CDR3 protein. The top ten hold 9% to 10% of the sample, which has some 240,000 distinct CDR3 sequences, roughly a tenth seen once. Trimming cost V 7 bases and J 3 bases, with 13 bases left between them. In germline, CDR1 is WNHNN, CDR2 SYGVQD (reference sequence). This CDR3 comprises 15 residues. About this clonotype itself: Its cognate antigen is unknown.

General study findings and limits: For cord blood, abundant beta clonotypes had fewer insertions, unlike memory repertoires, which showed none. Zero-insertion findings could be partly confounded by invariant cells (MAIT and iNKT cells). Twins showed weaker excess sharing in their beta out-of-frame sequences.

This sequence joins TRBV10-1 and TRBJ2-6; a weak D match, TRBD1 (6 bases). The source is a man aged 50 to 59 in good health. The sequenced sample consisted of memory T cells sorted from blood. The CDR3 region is CASTDGGCGANVLTF. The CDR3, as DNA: TGCGCCAGCACCGATGGGGGCTGTGGGGCCAACGTCCTGACTTTC.